This T cell receptor (beta chain) was recovered during a study of OX40 agonist ivuxolimab in advanced cancers. As for the study in general: Averaging roughly 60 years in age, with a range of about 20 to 90, the cohort was approximately 83% male. General observations from the study: The CD4+ and CD8+ T cells in the blood had expanded clonally by week 6 at 0.1 to 3.0 mg/kg.

TCRdb's copy holds only in-frame clones and misses some; the assay was immunoSEQ multiplex PCR. The data contain around 70,000 clones, about 82% of them singletons. As regards this clone: Its cognate antigen is unknown.

This sequence originates from an adult with an advanced solid tumor such as melanoma, head and neck, liver or kidney cancer. The sample consisted of CD4+ or CD8+ T cells sorted from blood, taken in a trial of the OX40 agonist ivuxolimab.

The CDR3 reads CASNGIPQETQYF. Written as DNA, the CDR3 is TGTGCCAGCAATGGCATACCCCAAGAGACCCAGTACTTC. This chain uses TRBV6-5 with TRBJ2-5; D is unresolved. The CDR3 spans 13 residues. The germline V gene has CDR1 MNHEY and CDR2 SVGAGI. Trimming cost V 7 bases and J 1 base, with 10 bases left between them.